A selection of T cell receptor beta chains follows, all from one sample in a study of regulatory T cells in long-lasting Graves disease. TCRdb processed the multiplex PCR reads anew with MiXCR; each CDR3 protein has one entry. There are about 540,000 distinct CDR3 sequences in the sample; approximately 12% occur only once, and roughly a tenth lies in the top ten. The sample also formed part of further work on T cells in Graves' hyperthyroidism and ophthalmopathy.

Sequenced here: peripheral blood mononuclear cells (PBMCs), sampled at new diagnosis, from a patient treated with antithyroid drugs. All receptors come from a man aged 25 to 40 with Graves disease. CDR3s include the opening cysteine and the closing phenylalanine or tryptophan. The D gene is left open where the match is weak. Where a row states a size, it is once, few, many or the class of an expanded clone; other rows omit it.

J | V | D | size | CDR3 | DNA
TRBJ2-7 | TRBV20-1 | TRBD1 | few | CSASSRQGYEQYF | TGCAGTGCGAGTAGTCGACAGGGCTACGAGCAGTACTTC
TRBJ2-3 | TRBV27 | TRBD2 | many | CASNGGFTDTQYF | TGTGCCAGCAACGGGGGGTTCACAGATACGCAGTATTTT
TRBJ2-3 | TRBV28 | . | many | CASSPPGVHTDTQYF | TGTGCCAGCAGTCCTCCGGGGGTACACACAGATACGCAGTATTTT
TRBJ2-3 | TRBV11-2 | . | many | CASSLGRDKPQYF | TGTGCCAGCAGCTTAGGCCGGGATAAACCGCAGTATTTT
TRBJ2-7 | TRBV27 | TRBD1 | . | CTSSRPGQEYF | TGTACCAGCAGTCGCCCGGGACAGGAGTACTTC
TRBJ2-7 | TRBV11-2 | TRBD1 | few | CASSATGGYEQYF | TGTGCCAGCAGCGCCACAGGGGGCTACGAGCAGTACTTC
TRBJ2-5 | TRBV20-1 | . | . | CSATRDPGVGETQYF | TGCAGTGCTACTCGGGACCCCGGGGTAGGAGAGACCCAGTACTTC
TRBJ1-4 | TRBV19 | TRBD1 | many | CASSWDRVNEKLFF | TGTGCCAGTTCGTGGGACAGGGTAAATGAAAAACTGTTTTTT
TRBJ2-7 | TRBV5-4 | . | many | CASSYEPYEQYF | TGTGCCAGCAGCTACGAACCCTACGAGCAGTACTTC
TRBJ1-2 | TRBV7-2 | TRBD1 | many | CASSSGQGNGYTF | TGTGCCAGCAGCTCCGGACAGGGTAATGGCTACACCTTC
TRBJ1-2 | TRBV20-1 | . | few | CSARERLIRGRNYGYTF | TGCAGTGCTAGAGAGCGGTTAATTCGGGGGCGGAACTATGGCTACACCTTC
TRBJ1-2 | TRBV19 | . | many | CASSAEAKRGTYGYTF | TGTGCCAGTAGTGCGGAGGCCAAAAGGGGGACCTATGGCTACACCTTC
TRBJ1-1 | TRBV7-9 | . | many | CASSSDRMNTEAFF | TGTGCCAGCAGCTCCGACAGGATGAACACTGAAGCTTTCTTT
TRBJ2-1 | TRBV18 | TRBD2 | many | CASQHLAGEGNEQFF | TGTGCCAGCCAACATCTAGCGGGAGAGGGCAATGAGCAGTTCTTC
TRBJ2-1 | TRBV5-1 | . | . | CASSGVSPTGAQFF | TGCGCCAGCAGCGGGGTAAGTCCAACCGGGGCCCAGTTCTTC
TRBJ2-7 | TRBV12-3/TRBV12-4 | TRBD1 | many | CASSSDRAFYEQYF | TGTGCCAGCAGTAGCGACAGGGCGTTCTACGAGCAGTACTTC
TRBJ2-3 | TRBV24-1 | TRBD1 | few | CATSGTGYSDTQYF | TGTGCCACCAGCGGGACAGGGTATTCAGATACGCAGTATTTT
TRBJ1-4 | TRBV7-9 | . | many | CASSLALGGREKLFF | TGTGCCAGCAGCTTAGCGCTCGGGGGCCGGGAAAAACTGTTTTTT
TRBJ1-1 | TRBV3-1 | . | many | CASSQGHLNTEAFF | TGTGCCAGCAGCCAGGGACACTTGAACACTGAAGCTTTCTTT
TRBJ2-7 | TRBV5-4 | TRBD2 | . | CASSFTGLAGASDEQYF | TGTGCCAGCAGCTTTACGGGACTAGCGGGAGCAAGCGACGAGCAGTACTTC
TRBJ1-4 | TRBV19 | TRBD1 | few | CASSSGQASTNEKLFF | TGTGCCAGTAGTTCGGGACAGGCATCAACTAATGAAAAACTGTTTTTT
TRBJ1-3 | TRBV6-2/TRBV6-3 | TRBD1 | few | CAGSYSAAGGSGNTIYF | TGTGCCGGCAGTTACTCGGCGGCAGGGGGCTCTGGAAACACCATATATTTT
TRBJ2-1 | TRBV27 | TRBD2 | many | CASSLGGLAFNEQFF | TGTGCCAGCAGTTTAGGGGGACTAGCGTTTAATGAGCAGTTCTTC
TRBJ2-1 | TRBV5-4 | . | many | CASSSSTSLKEQFF | TGTGCCAGCAGCTCCTCCACTAGCCTCAAGGAGCAGTTCTTC
TRBJ2-7 | TRBV12-5 | TRBD2 | many | CASGLAPGTSGSYEQYF | TGTGCTAGTGGTTTGGCACCCGGGACTAGCGGTTCCTACGAGCAGTACTTC
TRBJ2-1 | TRBV2 | . | many | CATRDPKQFF | TGTGCCACCCGCGACCCAAAGCAGTTCTTC
TRBJ2-1 | TRBV3-1 | TRBD2 | . | CASSRTSAEQFF | TGTGCCAGCAGCCGGACTAGCGCTGAGCAGTTCTTC
TRBJ2-1 | TRBV11-2 | . | . | CASSSQGGGRFTYNEQFF | TGTGCCAGCAGCTCTCAGGGGGGCGGGAGGTTTACTTACAATGAGCAGTTCTTC
TRBJ2-5 | TRBV18 | . | many | CASSPFRPPRETQYF | TGTGCCAGCTCACCATTTCGTCCCCCCCGGGAGACCCAGTACTTC
TRBJ2-3 | TRBV24-1 | . | . | CATSVTQSTGTQYF | TGTGCCACCAGTGTCACGCAAAGCACAGGTACGCAGTATTTT
TRBJ2-5 | TRBV7-9 | TRBD1 | many | CASIPRDRVTETQYF | TGTGCCAGCATCCCTAGGGACAGGGTTACAGAGACCCAGTACTTC
TRBJ2-5 | TRBV7-8 | . | . | CASRGSRERGETQYF | TGTGCCAGCAGGGGAAGCCGGGAGAGGGGGGAGACCCAGTACTTC
TRBJ2-6 | TRBV28 | . | few | CASSRRQSFSGANVLTF | TGTGCCAGCAGTAGGAGACAGTCTTTCTCTGGGGCCAACGTCCTGACTTTC